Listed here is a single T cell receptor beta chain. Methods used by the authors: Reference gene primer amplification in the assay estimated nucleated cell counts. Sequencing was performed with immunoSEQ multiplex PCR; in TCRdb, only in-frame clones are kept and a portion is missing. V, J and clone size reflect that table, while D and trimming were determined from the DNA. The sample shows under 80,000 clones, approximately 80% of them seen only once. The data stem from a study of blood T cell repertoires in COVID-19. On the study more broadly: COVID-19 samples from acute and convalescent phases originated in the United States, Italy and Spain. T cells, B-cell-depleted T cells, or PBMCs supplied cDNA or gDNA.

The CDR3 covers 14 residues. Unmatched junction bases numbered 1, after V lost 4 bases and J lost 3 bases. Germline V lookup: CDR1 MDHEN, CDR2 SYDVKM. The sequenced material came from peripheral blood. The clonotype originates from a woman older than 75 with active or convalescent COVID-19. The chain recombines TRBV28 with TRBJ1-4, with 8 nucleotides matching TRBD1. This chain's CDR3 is CASSSTGANEKLFF. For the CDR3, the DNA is TGTGCCAGCAGTTCGACAGGGGCTAATGAAAAACTGTTTTTT.